This is a list of T cell receptor beta chains from one sample in a study of Ad26.COV2.S vaccination and SARS-CoV-2 variants. The data were produced by immunoSEQ multiplex PCR, yet TCRdb's version contains in-frame clones alone and is incomplete. The table shows about 680,000 clones, with 80% to 90% occurring only once. This material consisted of peripheral blood, taken in a trial of Ad26.COV2.S vaccine versus placebo. The receptors come from a person between 18 and 60 years old who received the Ad26.COV2.S COVID-19 vaccine or a placebo. CDR3s leave out the opening cysteine and the closing phenylalanine or tryptophan.

>TRBV6-5|TRBJ1-6
ASSYQGQGNSPLH
>TRBV7-2|TRBJ2-2
ASSRQNTGELF
>TRBV5-1|TRBJ2-2
ASSLAVSQPLSGELF
>TRBV18|TRBJ1-2
ASSPDRGDGYT
>TRBV19|TRBJ2-3
ASRPRSTDTQY
>TRBV9|TRBJ2-3
ASSPGTSGGAWADTQY
>TRBV25-1|TRBJ2-5
ASSAYRESQETQY
>TRBV7-9|TRBJ1-2
ASSIGVGGYT
>TRBV6-5|TRBJ2-1
ASNLVAGAPNEQF
>TRBV4-1|TRBJ1-5
ASSHADGTGNQPQH
>TRBV11-2|TRBJ1-6
ASSLSRQGTSSYNSPLH
>TRBV6-5|TRBJ1-1
ASSYSGQGAAF
>TRBV28|TRBJ1-5
ASSLGSLYQPQH
>TRBV25-1|TRBJ2-5
ASSELGQGVVQETQY
>TRBV6-2/TRBV6-3|TRBJ1-2
ASSYLQIYGYT
>TRBV19|TRBJ2-4
ASSIGLAGVTDIQY
>TRBV7-3|TRBJ2-1
ASQQVGSSGKNEQF
>TRBV7-9|TRBJ1-2
ASSQQGNYGYT
>TRBV5-1|TRBJ2-2
ASSFEVAGLTGELF
>TRBV7-9|TRBJ1-1
ASSLSNTEAF
>TRBV30|TRBJ2-3
AWSLSADTQY
>TRBV7-8|TRBJ2-6
ASSGEGSGANVLT
>TRBV29-1|TRBJ1-2
SVEGEFYGYT
>TRBV11-2|TRBJ2-7
ASSLESYEQY
>TRBV19|TRBJ2-7
ASSTRDWTYEQY
>TRBV6-2/TRBV6-3|TRBJ1-5
ASSYSGGRQPQH
>TRBV18|TRBJ2-7
ASSPVEGVYEQY
>TRBV30|TRBJ1-1
AWSLSTEAF
>TRBV7-2|TRBJ2-5
ASSLDPGRAQETQY
>TRBV3-1/TRBV3-2|TRBJ1-3
ASSPQQGAGNTIY
>TRBV3-1/TRBV3-2|TRBJ1-6
ASSQDQGSPLH
>TRBV6-2/TRBV6-3|TRBJ1-5
ASSYSTGTGGVSNQPQH
>TRBV3-1/TRBV3-2|TRBJ2-7
ASSPLVAGYEQY
>TRBV11-2|TRBJ2-5
ASTVTTSGGLY
>TRBV7-2|TRBJ1-6
ASSLGTLGYNSPLH
>TRBV15|TRBJ1-1
ATSSPYGTAENTEAF
>TRBV7-8|TRBJ2-7
ASSLASASSYEQY
>TRBV19|TRBJ2-1
ASKLLGSYNEQF
>TRBV24-1|TRBJ2-1
ATSDLDRREQF
>TRBV19|TRBJ1-1
ASTYGQGPTEAF
>TRBV19|TRBJ1-5
ASSWGGGQPQH
>TRBV12-3/TRBV12-4|TRBJ2-2
ASSLGVGELF
>TRBV5-4|TRBJ2-5
ASSPGLAGGPLETQY
>TRBV30|TRBJ1-1
AWIYTRGAF
>TRBV29-1|TRBJ2-1
SVGDEQF
>TRBV6-4|TRBJ1-1
ASSKEMNTEAF
>TRBV27|TRBJ1-1
ASSLQVNTEAF
>TRBV27|TRBJ1-4
ASSLTPPGATNEKLF